This T cell receptor (beta chain) was recorded in a study of blood T cell repertoires in COVID-19. The CDR3 spans 16 residues. V gave up 2 bases and J gave up 0 bases, with 10 bases separating them. Germline CDR1 MNHEY, CDR2 SVGAGI. Study processing details: Reference gene primer amplification yielded estimated nucleated cell counts. Clones were sequenced by immunoSEQ multiplex PCR, and TCRdb holds only the in-frame ones, with some missing. The V and J calls and clone size are taken from that table; D and trimming were inferred from the DNA. The data contain approximately 210,000 clones, 88% of them singletons.

Sequencing was carried out using peripheral blood. The receptor's source is a man between 70 and 80 years old with acute or convalescent COVID-19. The rearrangement uses TRBV6-5 and TRBJ1-4; D is undetermined. CDR3 sequence (DNA): TGTGCCAGCAGTTACACCTACAGTGCAACTAATGAAAAACTGTTTTTT. Its protein product is CASSYTYSATNEKLFF.